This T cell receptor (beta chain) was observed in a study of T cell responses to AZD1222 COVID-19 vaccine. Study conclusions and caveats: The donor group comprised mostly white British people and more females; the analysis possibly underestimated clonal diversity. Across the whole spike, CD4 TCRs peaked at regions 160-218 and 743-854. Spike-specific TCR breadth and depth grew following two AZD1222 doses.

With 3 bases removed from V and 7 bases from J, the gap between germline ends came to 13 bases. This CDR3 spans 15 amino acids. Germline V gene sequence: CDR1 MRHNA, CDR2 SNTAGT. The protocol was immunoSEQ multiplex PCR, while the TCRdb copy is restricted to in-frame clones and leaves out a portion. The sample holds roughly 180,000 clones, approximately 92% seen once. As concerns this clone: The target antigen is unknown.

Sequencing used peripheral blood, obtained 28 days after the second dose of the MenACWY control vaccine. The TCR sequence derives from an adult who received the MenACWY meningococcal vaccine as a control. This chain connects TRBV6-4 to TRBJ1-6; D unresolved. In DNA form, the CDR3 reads TGTGCCAGCAGTGATCTATCCAGCCCAAATTCACCCCTCCACTTT. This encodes CASSDLSSPNSPLHF.